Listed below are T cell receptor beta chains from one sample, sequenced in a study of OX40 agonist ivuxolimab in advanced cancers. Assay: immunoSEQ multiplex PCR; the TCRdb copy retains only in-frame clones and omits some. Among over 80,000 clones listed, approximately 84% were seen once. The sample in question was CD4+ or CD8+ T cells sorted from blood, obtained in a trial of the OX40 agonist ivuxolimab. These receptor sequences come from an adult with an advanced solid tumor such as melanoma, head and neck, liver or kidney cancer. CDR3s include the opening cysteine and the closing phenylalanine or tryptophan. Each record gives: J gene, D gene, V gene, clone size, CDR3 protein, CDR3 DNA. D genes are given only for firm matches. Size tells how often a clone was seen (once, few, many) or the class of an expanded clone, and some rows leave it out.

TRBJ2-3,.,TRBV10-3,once,CAISESRGSTDTQYF,TGTGCCATCAGTGAGTCGAGGGGGAGCACAGATACGCAGTATTTT
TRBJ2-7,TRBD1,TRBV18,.,CASSPPLTGGANDEQYF,TGTGCCAGCTCACCACCGCTCACAGGGGGCGCAAACGACGAGCAGTACTTC
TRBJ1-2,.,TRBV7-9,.,CASSSLSLGGGASGYTF,TGTGCCAGCAGCTCCTTATCCCTTGGGGGGGGAGCTTCCGGCTACACCTTC
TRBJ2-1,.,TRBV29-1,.,CSLSYRGAIGEQFF,TGCAGCTTATCCTATCGGGGGGCTATCGGCGAGCAGTTCTTC
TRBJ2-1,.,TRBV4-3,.,CASSQAASDNEQFF,TGCGCCAGCAGCCAAGCGGCTAGCGACAATGAGCAGTTCTTC
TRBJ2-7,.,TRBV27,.,CASSFGAELPYEQYF,TGTGCCAGCAGTTTCGGAGCGGAACTTCCCTACGAGCAGTACTTC
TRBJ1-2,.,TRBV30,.,CAWEQGYYGYTF,TGTGCCTGGGAACAGGGCTACTATGGCTACACCTTC
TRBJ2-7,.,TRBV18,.,CASSPSAEVYEQYF,TGTGCCAGCTCACCGAGCGCGGAAGTCTACGAGCAGTACTTC
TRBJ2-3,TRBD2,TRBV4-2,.,CASSQDKAGGRTDTQYF,TGTGCCAGCAGCCAAGATAAAGCGGGAGGGCGGACAGATACGCAGTATTTT
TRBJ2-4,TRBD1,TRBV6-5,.,CASSDRGRYIQYF,TGTGCCAGCAGTGACAGGGGGCGATACATTCAGTACTTC
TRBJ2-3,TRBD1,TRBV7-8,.,CASSLGQVDTQYF,TGTGCCAGCAGCTTGGGACAGGTAGATACGCAGTATTTT
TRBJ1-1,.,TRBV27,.,CASPGENTEAFF,TGTGCCAGCCCTGGGGAGAACACTGAAGCTTTCTTT